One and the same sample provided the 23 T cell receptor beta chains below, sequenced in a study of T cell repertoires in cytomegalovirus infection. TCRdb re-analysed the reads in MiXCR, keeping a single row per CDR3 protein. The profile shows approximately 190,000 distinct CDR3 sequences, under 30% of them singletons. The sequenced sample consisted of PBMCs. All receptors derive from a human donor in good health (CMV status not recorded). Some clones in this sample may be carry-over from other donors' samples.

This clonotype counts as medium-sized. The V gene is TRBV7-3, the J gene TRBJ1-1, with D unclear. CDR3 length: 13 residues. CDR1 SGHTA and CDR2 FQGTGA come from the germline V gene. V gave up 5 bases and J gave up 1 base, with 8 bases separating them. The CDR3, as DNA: TGTGCCAGCAGCGATACACGGAACACTGAAGCTTTCTTT. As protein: CASSDTRNTEAFF.

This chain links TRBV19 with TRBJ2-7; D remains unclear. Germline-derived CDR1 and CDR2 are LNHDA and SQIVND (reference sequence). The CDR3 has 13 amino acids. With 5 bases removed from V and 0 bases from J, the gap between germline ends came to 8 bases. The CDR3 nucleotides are TGTGCCAGTAGTCGGACGCACTCCTACGAGCAGTACTTC. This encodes CASSRTHSYEQYF. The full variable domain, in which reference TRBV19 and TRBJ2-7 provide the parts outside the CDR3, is DGGITQSPKYLFRKEGQNVTLSCEQNLNHDAMYWYRQDPGQGLRLIYYSQIVNDFQKGDIAEGYSVSREKKESFPLTVTSAQKNPTAFYLCASSRTHSYEQYFGPGTRLTVT.

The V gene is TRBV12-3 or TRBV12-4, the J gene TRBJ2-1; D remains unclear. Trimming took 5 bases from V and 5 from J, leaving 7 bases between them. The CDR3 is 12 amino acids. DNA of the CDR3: TGTGCCAGCAGTCCTACAGACAATGAGCAGTTCTTC. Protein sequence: CASSPTDNEQFF.

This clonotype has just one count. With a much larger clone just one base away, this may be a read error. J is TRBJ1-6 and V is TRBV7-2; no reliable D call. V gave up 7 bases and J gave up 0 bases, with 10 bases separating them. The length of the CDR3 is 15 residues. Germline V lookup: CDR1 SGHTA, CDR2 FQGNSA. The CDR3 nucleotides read TGTGCCAGCACGTTTCTAAGCTCCTATAATTCACCCCTCCACTTT. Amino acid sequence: CASTFLSSYNSPLHF.

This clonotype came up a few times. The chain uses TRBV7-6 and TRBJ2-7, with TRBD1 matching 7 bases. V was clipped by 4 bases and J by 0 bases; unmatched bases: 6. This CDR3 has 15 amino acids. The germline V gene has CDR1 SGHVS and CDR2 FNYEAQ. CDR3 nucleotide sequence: TGTGCCAGCAGCTCCCCGACAGGGAGCTCCTACGAGCAGTACTTC. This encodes CASSSPTGSSYEQYF.

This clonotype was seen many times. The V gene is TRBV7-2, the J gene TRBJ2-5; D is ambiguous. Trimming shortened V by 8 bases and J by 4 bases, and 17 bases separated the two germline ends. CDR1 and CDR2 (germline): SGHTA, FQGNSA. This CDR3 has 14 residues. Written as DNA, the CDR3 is TGTGCCAGCGTTGACATGGGGATTCCAGAGACCCAGTACTTC. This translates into CASVDMGIPETQYF.

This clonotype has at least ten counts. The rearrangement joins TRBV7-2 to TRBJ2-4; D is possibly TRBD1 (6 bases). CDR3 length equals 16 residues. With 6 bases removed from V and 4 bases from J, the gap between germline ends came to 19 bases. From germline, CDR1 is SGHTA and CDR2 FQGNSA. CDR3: CASRRTSGTSKNIQYF. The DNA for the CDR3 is TGTGCCAGCAGACGAACCTCCGGGACAAGTAAAAACATTCAGTACTTC.

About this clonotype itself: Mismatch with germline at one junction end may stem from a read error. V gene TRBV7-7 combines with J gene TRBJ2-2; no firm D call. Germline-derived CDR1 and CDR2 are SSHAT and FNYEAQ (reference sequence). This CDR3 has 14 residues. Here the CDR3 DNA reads TGTGCTAGCACCCAAAATTTAGACACCGGGGAGCTGTTTTTT. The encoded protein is CASTQNLDTGELFF.

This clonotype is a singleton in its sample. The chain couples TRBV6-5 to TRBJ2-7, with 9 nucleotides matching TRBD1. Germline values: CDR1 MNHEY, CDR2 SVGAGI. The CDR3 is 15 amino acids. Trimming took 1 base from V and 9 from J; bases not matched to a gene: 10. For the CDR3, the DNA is TGTGCCAGCAGTTACTTTGGGACAGGGAATTCTTTGCAGTACTTC. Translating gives CASSYFGTGNSLQYF.

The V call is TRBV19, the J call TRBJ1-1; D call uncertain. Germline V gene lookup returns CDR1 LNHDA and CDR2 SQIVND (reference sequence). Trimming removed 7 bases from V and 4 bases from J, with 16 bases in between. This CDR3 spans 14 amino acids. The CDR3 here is CASTTPRTLTEAFF. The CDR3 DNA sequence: TGTGCCAGTACCACGCCCCGCACGCTCACTGAAGCTTTCTTT.

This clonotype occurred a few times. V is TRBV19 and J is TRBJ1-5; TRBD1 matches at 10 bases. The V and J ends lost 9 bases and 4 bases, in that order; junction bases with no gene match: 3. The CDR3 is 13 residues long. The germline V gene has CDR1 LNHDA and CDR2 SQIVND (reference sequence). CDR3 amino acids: CASTDRGNQPQHF. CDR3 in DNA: TGTGCCAGCACGGACAGGGGGAATCAGCCCCAGCATTTT.

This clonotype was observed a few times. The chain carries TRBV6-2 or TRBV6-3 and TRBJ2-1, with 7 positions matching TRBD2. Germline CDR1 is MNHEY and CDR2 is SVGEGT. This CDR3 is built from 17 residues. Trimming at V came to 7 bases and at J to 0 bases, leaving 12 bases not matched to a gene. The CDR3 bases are TGTGCCAGCACCACGGGATGGCGGGGGAGCTCCTACAATGAGCAGTTCTTC. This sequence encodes CASTTGWRGSSYNEQFF.

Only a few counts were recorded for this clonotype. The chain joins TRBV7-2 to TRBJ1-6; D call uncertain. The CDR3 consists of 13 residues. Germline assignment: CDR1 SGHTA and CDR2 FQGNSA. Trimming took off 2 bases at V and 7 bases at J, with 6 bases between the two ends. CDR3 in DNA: TGTGCCAGCAGCTTACGGTTGAATTCACCCCTCCACTTT. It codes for CASSLRLNSPLHF.

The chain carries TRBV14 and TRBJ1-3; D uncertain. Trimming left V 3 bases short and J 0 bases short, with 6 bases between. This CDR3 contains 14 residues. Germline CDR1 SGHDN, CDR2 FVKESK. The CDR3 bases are TGTGCCAGCAGCCACAGGTCCTCTGGAAACACCATATATTTT. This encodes CASSHRSSGNTIYF.

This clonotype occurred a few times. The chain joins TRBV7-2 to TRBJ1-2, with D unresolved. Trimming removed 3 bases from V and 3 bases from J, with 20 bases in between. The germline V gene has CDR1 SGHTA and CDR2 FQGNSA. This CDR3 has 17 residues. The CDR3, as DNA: TGTGCCAGCAGCTTCGGCCAGCTCCTCTGGGTAGACTATGGCTACACCTTC. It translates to CASSFGQLLWVDYGYTF.

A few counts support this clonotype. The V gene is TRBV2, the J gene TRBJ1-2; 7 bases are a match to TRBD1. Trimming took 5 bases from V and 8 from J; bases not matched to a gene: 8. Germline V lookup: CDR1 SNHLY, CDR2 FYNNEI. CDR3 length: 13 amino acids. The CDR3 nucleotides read TGTGCCAGCAGTCCTCAGGGGGTTCGGGGCTACACCTTC. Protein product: CASSPQGVRGYTF. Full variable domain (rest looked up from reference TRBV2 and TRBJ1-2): EPEVTQTPSHQVTQMGQEVILRCVPISNHLYFYWYRQILGQKVEFLVSFYNNEISEKSEIFDDQFSVERPDGSNFTLKIRSTKLEDSAMYFCASSPQGVRGYTFGSGTRLTVV.

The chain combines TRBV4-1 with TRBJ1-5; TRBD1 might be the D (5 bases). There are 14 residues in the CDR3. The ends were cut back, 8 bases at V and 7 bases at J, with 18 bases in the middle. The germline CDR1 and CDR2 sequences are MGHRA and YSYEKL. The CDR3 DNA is TGCGCCAGCGGTATCGTAGGGGAGAAACAGCCCCAGCATTTT. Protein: CASGIVGEKQPQHF.

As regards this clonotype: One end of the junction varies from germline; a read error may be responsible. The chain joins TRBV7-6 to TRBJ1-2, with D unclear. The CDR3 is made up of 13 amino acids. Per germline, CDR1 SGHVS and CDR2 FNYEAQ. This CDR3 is CVSSFEQGGGYTF. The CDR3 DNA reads TGTGTCAGCAGCTTCGAACAAGGTGGCGGCTACACCTTC.

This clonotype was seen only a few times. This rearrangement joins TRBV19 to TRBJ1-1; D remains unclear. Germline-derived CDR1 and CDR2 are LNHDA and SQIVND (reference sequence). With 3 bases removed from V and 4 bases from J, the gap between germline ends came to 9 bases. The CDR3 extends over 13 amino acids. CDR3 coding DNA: TGTGCCAGTAGTATGAGCGAGAGCACTGAAGCTTTCTTT. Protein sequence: CASSMSESTEAFF.

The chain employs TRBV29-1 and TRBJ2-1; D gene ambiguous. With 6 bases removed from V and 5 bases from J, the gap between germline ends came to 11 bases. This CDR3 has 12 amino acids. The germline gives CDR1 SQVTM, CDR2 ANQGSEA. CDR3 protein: CSVVASNNEQFF. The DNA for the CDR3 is TGCAGCGTCGTCGCATCAAACAATGAGCAGTTCTTC.

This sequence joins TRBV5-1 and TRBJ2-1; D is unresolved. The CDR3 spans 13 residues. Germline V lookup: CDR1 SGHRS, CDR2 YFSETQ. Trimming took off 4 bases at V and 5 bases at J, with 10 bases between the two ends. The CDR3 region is CASSQQRNNEQFF. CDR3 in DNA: TGCGCCAGCAGCCAGCAGCGCAACAATGAGCAGTTCTTC.

This CDR3 reads CASSIPGAEAFF. In nucleotides, the CDR3 is TGTGCCAGTAGTATTCCAGGGGCTGAAGCTTTCTTT. The chain is built from TRBV19 and TRBJ1-1, with D perhaps TRBD1 (6 bases). This CDR3 contains 12 residues. V was pared by 3 bases and J by 6 bases, with 8 bases between. CDR1 is LNHDA and CDR2 is SQIVND in the germline V gene (reference sequence). The full variable domain, with the rest looked up from reference TRBV19 and TRBJ1-1, is DGGITQSPKYLFRKEGQNVTLSCEQNLNHDAMYWYRQDPGQGLRLIYYSQIVNDFQKGDIAEGYSVSREKKESFPLTVTSAQKNPTAFYLCASSIPGAEAFFGQGTRLTVV.

This chain's CDR3 is CASKIGLVETQYF. The CDR3 nucleotides read TGCGCCAGCAAAATAGGGCTTGTAGAGACCCAGTACTTC. This chain uses TRBV5-1 with TRBJ2-5; D not resolved. Looked up from germline, CDR1 is SGHRS and CDR2 is YFSETQ. This CDR3 region has 13 residues. Trimming took 6 bases from V and 4 from J, leaving 13 bases between them. Full variable domain (outside the CDR3, taken from reference TRBV5-1 and TRBJ2-5): KAGVTQTPRYLIKTRGQQVTLSCSPISGHRSVSWYQQTPGQGLQFLFEYFSETQRNKGNFPGRFSGRQFSNSRSEMNVSTLELGDSALYLCASKIGLVETQYFGPGTRLLVL.